A selection of T cell receptor beta chains follows, all from one sample in a study of T cell repertoires in cytomegalovirus infection. TCRdb ran MiXCR on the reads and lists one entry per CDR3 protein. The table records over 150,000 distinct CDR3 sequences, roughly a fifth of them present only once. Sequencing was done on a sample of PBMCs. Receptors were obtained from a human donor in good health (CMV status not recorded). Some clones in this sample may be carry-over from other donors' samples. The CDR3 runs from the conserved cysteine through the conserved F or W. The D gene is left open where the match is weak. A clone size is listed for some rows: how often the clone was seen (once, few, many), or a class if it is expanded.

D,size,J,V,CDR3,DNA
TRBD1,many,TRBJ2-1,TRBV6-1,CASSAKRQGNEQFF,TGTGCCAGCAGTGCGAAGAGACAGGGTAATGAGCAGTTCTTC
NA,NA,TRBJ1-1,TRBV12-3/TRBV12-4,CASSLGPTGAFF,TGTGCCAGCAGTTTAGGGCCTACCGGAGCTTTCTTT
NA,NA,TRBJ2-3,TRBV28,CASSLAVGLGADTQYF,TGTGCCAGCAGTTTGGCGGTGGGATTAGGCGCAGATACGCAGTATTTT
NA,many,TRBJ1-5,TRBV7-2,CASSLAPRASNQPQHF,TGTGCCAGCAGCTTAGCCCCCCGGGCCAGCAATCAGCCCCAGCATTTT
NA,many,TRBJ2-2,TRBV7-8,CASSLRPRNTGELFF,TGTGCCAGCAGCTTAAGACCCAGGAACACCGGGGAGCTGTTTTTT
NA,NA,TRBJ2-7,TRBV10-3,CAISDGRTIYEQYF,TGTGCCATCAGTGATGGACGGACAATCTACGAGCAGTACTTC
TRBD1,NA,TRBJ2-5,TRBV25-1,CACSARQGSEEKETQYF,TGTGCCTGCAGTGCCCGACAGGGGTCTGAGGAAAAAGAGACCCAGTACTTC
NA,NA,TRBJ1-1,TRBV6-6,CASSLTLRTEAFF,TGTGCCAGCAGTTTAACACTCCGAACTGAAGCTTTCTTT
TRBD2,many,TRBJ2-7,TRBV7-2,CASSLVSSGRVEQYF,TGTGCCAGCAGCTTAGTTTCTAGCGGGAGGGTCGAGCAGTACTTC
TRBD1,few,TRBJ1-5,TRBV30,CAWRGPGGDQPQHF,TGTGCCTGGAGGGGTCCAGGGGGGGATCAGCCCCAGCATTTT
NA,NA,TRBJ1-2,TRBV28,CASSLFSYGYTF,TGTGCCAGCAGTTTATTTAGCTATGGCTACACCTTC
TRBD1,NA,TRBJ1-5,TRBV20-1,CSAEPGQGGEQPQHF,TGCAGTGCTGAACCGGGCCAAGGGGGCGAACAGCCCCAGCATTTT
NA,few,TRBJ2-1,TRBV11-3,CASSLGRDGFYNEQFF,TGTGCCAGCAGCTTAGGCCGGGATGGTTTCTACAATGAGCAGTTCTTC
TRBD2,NA,TRBJ2-7,TRBV6-2/TRBV6-3,CASIGRETSYEQYF,TGTGCCAGCATTGGGCGGGAGACCTCCTACGAGCAGTACTTC
NA,many,TRBJ1-1,TRBV28,CASRMMNTEAFF,TGTGCCAGCAGGATGATGAACACTGAAGCTTTCTTT
TRBD1,many,TRBJ1-2,TRBV12-3/TRBV12-4,CASRGSGTGAGGYTF,TGTGCCAGCAGGGGGTCCGGGACAGGGGCTGGTGGCTACACCTTC
TRBD2,NA,TRBJ2-1,TRBV12-3/TRBV12-4,CASSLIGGAENEQFF,TGTGCCAGCAGTTTAATCGGGGGGGCGGAGAATGAGCAGTTCTTC
TRBD2,NA,TRBJ2-6,TRBV6-2/TRBV6-3,CASSFRAGLSGANVLTF,TGTGCCAGCAGTTTCCGAGCGGGGCTCTCTGGGGCCAACGTCCTGACTTTC
NA,many,TRBJ2-7,TRBV7-2,CASSLRVYEQYF,TGTGCCAGCAGCTTAAGGGTTTACGAGCAGTACTTC
NA,NA,TRBJ2-1,TRBV14,CASSQDIAGFSSYNEQFF,TGTGCCAGCAGCCAAGATATTGCGGGCTTCAGCTCCTACAATGAGCAGTTCTTC
NA,NA,TRBJ1-1,TRBV6-2/TRBV6-3,CASSSIRHNLDTEAFF,TGTGCCAGCAGTTCGATTCGACACAACCTCGACACTGAAGCTTTCTTT
TRBD1,many,TRBJ1-2,TRBV2,CASTADRSNYGYTF,TGTGCCAGCACTGCGGACAGGTCTAACTATGGCTACACCTTC
NA,few,TRBJ2-7,TRBV29-1,CSVVGGKSYEQYF,TGCAGCGTTGTCGGGGGAAAAAGCTACGAGCAGTACTTC
TRBD1,few,TRBJ2-7,TRBV19,CASKPPGTGMGEQYF,TGTGCCAGTAAACCCCCCGGGACAGGGATGGGCGAGCAGTACTTC
NA,NA,TRBJ1-2,TRBV4-3,CASSRRVAGISDGYGYTF,TGCGCCAGCAGCCGTCGAGTTGCGGGGATAAGCGACGGCTATGGCTACACCTTC
NA,many,TRBJ2-6,TRBV7-8,CASTLRPGLVGGANVLTF,TGTGCCAGCACCCTTAGACCGGGTTTGGTGGGTGGGGCCAACGTCCTGACTTTC
NA,many,TRBJ1-3,TRBV28,CASSLRGPSGNTIYF,TGTGCCAGCAGTTTACGGGGGCCCTCTGGAAACACCATATATTTT
TRBD1,NA,TRBJ1-2,TRBV4-1,CASSQRTGGNYGYTF,TGCGCCAGCAGCCAAAGGACAGGGGGAAACTATGGCTACACCTTC
TRBD2,NA,TRBJ2-2,TRBV6-6,CASNPAGVTGELFF,TGTGCCAGCAACCCAGCGGGAGTCACCGGGGAGCTGTTTTTT
TRBD2,NA,TRBJ2-7,TRBV5-1,CASSLDGLAGKDEQYF,TGCGCCAGCAGCTTGGACGGACTAGCGGGAAAGGATGAGCAGTACTTC
TRBD1,once,TRBJ1-2,TRBV7-3,CASSRGGQGASGYTF,TGTGCCAGCAGCCGCGGAGGACAGGGGGCGTCTGGCTACACCTTC
NA,NA,TRBJ2-3,TRBV6-5,CASSYSRTLSTDTQYF,TGTGCCAGCAGTTACTCGAGGACACTTAGCACAGATACGCAGTATTTT
TRBD1,many,TRBJ2-3,TRBV7-8,CASSLRGQGADTQYF,TGTGCCAGCAGCTTAAGAGGACAGGGGGCAGATACGCAGTATTTT
NA,NA,TRBJ1-1,TRBV20-1,CSATARLSAAFF,TGCAGTGCTACCGCCCGTCTGTCAGCGGCTTTCTTT
NA,NA,TRBJ1-4,TRBV15,CATSREAGLGEKLFF,TGTGCCACCAGCAGAGAAGCAGGTCTAGGTGAAAAACTGTTTTTT
NA,NA,TRBJ1-1,TRBV7-9,CASSLYPMNTEAFF,TGTGCCAGCAGCTTATATCCGATGAACACTGAAGCTTTCTTT
NA,NA,TRBJ1-4,TRBV7-2,CASSSGLLSTNEKLFF,TGTGCCAGCAGTTCAGGGCTCCTCTCAACTAATGAAAAACTGTTTTTT
NA,many,TRBJ1-4,TRBV7-2,CASSVGVTNEKLFF,TGTGCCAGCAGCGTGGGGGTAACTAATGAAAAACTGTTTTTT
TRBD2,NA,TRBJ2-7,TRBV6-2/TRBV6-3,CASSSYPSGSYEQYF,TGTGCCAGCAGTTCCTATCCTAGCGGGAGTTACGAGCAGTACTTC
NA,few,TRBJ1-1,TRBV20-1,CSARDLRGSTEAFF,TGCAGTGCTAGAGATCTTAGGGGGTCCACTGAAGCTTTCTTT
TRBD2,few,TRBJ2-7,TRBV27,CASSPPGRERREQYF,TGTGCCAGCAGCCCCCCTGGGCGGGAGAGAAGGGAGCAGTACTTC
NA,few,TRBJ1-5,TRBV12-5,CASGPELGMSNQPQHF,TGTGCTAGTGGTCCCGAACTGGGAATGAGCAATCAGCCCCAGCATTTT
NA,NA,TRBJ1-1,TRBV23-1,CASSSRGRDTEAFF,TGCGCCAGCAGCTCTCGGGGGAGAGACACTGAAGCTTTCTTT
TRBD1,many,TRBJ1-1,TRBV7-6,CASSFGTGSTEAFF,TGTGCCAGCAGCTTCGGGACAGGGAGTACTGAAGCTTTCTTT
NA,NA,TRBJ2-5,TRBV7-9,CASSLPRLPETQYF,TGTGCCAGCAGCCTACCCCGGCTCCCGGAGACCCAGTACTTC
TRBD1,many,TRBJ1-2,TRBV7-2,CASSPGDSPRDGYTF,TGTGCCAGCAGCCCGGGGGACAGCCCTAGGGATGGCTACACCTTC